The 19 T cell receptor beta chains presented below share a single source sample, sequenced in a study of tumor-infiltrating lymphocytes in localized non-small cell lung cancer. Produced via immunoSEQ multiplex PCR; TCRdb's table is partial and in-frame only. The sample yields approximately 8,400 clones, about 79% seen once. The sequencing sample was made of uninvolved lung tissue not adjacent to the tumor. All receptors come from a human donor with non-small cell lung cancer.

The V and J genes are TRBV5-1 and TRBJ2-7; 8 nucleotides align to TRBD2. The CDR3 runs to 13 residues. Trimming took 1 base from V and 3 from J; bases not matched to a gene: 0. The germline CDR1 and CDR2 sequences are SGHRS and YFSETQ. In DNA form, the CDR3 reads TGCGCCAGCAGCTTGACTAGCGGCTACGAGCAGTACTTC. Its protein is CASSLTSGYEQYF.

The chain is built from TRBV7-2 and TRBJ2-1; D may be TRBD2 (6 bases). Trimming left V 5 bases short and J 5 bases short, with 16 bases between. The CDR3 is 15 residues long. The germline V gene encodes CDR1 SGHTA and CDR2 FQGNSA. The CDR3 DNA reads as TGTGCCAGCAGCCACGGGAGATCGGAGAACAATGAGCAGTTCTTC. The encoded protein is CASSHGRSENNEQFF. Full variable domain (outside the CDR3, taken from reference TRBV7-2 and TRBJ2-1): GAGVSQSPSNKVTEKGKDVELRCDPISGHTALYWYRQSLGQGLEFLIYFQGNSAPDKSGLPSDRFSAERTGGSVSTLTIQRTQQEDSAVYLCASSHGRSENNEQFFGPGTRLTVL.

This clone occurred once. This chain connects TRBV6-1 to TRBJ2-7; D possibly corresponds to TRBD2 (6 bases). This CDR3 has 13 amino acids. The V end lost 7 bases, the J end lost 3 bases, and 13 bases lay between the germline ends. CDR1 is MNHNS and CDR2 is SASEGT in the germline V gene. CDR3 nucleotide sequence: TGTGCCAGCATCCTAGCGAGGGGCTACGAGCAGTACTTC. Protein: CASILARGYEQYF.

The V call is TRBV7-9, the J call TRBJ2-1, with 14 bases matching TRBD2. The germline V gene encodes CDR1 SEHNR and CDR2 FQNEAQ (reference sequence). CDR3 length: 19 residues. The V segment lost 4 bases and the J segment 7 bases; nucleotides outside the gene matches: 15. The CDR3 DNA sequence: TGTGCCAGCAGCTCAATGGGGACTAGCGGGAGAAAAGGGAGGAATGAGCAGTTCTTC. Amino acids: CASSSMGTSGRKGRNEQFF.

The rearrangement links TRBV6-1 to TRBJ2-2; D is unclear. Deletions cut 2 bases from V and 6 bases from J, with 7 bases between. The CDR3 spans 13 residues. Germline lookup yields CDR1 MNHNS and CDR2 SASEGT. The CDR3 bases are TGTGCCAGCAGTGAATTTGGCTCCGGGGAGCTGTTTTTT. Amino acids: CASSEFGSGELFF.

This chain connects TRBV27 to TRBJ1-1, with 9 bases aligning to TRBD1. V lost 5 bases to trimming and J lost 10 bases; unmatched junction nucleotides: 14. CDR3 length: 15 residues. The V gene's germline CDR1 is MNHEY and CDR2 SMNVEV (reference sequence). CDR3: CASSPSPGQGEGAFF. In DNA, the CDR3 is TGTGCCAGCAGTCCATCGCCGGGACAGGGCGAGGGAGCTTTCTTT.

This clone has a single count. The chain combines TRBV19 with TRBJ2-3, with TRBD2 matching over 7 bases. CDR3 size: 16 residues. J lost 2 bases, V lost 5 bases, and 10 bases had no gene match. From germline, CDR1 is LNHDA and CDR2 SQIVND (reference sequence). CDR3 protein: CASSRRESFLTDTQYF. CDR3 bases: TGTGCCAGTAGTCGGCGGGAGTCGTTTCTCACAGATACGCAGTATTTT. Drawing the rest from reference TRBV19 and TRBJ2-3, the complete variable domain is DGGITQSPKYLFRKEGQNVTLSCEQNLNHDAMYWYRQDPGQGLRLIYYSQIVNDFQKGDIAEGYSVSREKKESFPLTVTSAQKNPTAFYLCASSRRESFLTDTQYFGPGTRLTVL.

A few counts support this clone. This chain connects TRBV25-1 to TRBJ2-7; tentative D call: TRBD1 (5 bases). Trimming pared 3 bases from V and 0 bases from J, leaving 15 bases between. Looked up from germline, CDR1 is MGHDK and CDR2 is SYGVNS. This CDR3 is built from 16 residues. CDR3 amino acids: CASSDPSARDSYEQYF. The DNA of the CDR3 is TGTGCCAGCAGTGATCCGTCGGCCAGGGACTCCTACGAGCAGTACTTC.

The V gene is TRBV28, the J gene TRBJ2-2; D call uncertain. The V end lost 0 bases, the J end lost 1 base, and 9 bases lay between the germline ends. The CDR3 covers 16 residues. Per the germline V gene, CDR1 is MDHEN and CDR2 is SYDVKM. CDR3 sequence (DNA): TGTGCCAGCAGTTTATGGGGTGTCGGGAACACCGGGGAGCTGTTTTTT. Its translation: CASSLWGVGNTGELFF.

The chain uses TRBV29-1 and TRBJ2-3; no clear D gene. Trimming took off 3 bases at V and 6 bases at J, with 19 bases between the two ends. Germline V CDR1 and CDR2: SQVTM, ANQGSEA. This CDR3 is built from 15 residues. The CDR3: CSVDRAGRMLDTQYF. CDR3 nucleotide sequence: TGCAGCGTTGATAGGGCAGGTAGAATGTTGGATACGCAGTATTTT.

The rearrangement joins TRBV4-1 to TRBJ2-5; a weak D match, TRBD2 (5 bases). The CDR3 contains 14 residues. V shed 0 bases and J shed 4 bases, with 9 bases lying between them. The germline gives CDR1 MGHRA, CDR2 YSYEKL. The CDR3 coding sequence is TGCGCCAGCAGCCAAGAGGGAGTAGGAGAGACCCAGTACTTC. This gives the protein CASSQEGVGETQYF.

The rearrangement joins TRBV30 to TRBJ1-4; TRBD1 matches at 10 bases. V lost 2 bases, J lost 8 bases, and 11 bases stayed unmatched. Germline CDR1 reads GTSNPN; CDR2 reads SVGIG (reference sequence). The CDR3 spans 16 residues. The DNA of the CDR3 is TGTGCCTGGAGTATTCTTTCCGGGACAGGGGACGAAAAACTGTTTTTT. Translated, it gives CAWSILSGTGDEKLFF.

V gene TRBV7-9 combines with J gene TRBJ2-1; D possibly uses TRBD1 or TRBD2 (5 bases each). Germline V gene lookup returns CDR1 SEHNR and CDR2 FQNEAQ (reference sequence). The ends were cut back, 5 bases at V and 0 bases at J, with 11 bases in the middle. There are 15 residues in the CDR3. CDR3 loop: CASSLSGSSYNEQFF. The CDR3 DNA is TGTGCCAGCAGCCTTTCAGGGAGCTCCTACAATGAGCAGTTCTTC.

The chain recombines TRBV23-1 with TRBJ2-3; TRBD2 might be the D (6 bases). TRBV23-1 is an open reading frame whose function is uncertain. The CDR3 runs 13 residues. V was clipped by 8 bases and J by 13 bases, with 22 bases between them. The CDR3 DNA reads TGCGCCAGCCACCCTTTTGGGCGGGGTGAGGAGTATTTT. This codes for CASHPFGRGEEYF.

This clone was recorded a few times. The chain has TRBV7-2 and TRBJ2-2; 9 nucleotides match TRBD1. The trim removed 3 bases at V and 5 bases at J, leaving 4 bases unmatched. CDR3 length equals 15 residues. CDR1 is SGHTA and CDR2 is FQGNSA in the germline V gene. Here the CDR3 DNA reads TGTGCCAGCAGCTTGGTTGGGACAGGGACCGGGGAGCTGTTTTTT. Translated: CASSLVGTGTGELFF.

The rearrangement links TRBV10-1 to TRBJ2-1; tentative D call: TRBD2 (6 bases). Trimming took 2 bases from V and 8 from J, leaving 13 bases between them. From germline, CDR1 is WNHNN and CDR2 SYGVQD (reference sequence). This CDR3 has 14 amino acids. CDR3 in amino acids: CASSERRDSDEQFF. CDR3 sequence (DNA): TGCGCCAGCAGTGAGAGGAGGGATTCGGATGAGCAGTTCTTC.

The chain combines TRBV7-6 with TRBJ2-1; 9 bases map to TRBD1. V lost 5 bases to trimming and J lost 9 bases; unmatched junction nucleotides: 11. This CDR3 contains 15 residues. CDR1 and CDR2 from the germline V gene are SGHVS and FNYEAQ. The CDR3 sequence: CASSPGDRVVGEQFF. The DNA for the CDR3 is TGTGCCAGCAGCCCCGGGGACAGGGTGGTCGGTGAGCAGTTCTTC.

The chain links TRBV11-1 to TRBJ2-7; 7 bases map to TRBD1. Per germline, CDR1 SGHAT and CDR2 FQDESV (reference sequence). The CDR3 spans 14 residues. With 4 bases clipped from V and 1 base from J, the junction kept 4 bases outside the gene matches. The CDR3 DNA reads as TGTGCCAGCAGCTCGTCGACAGGGTCCTACGAGCAGTACTTC. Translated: CASSSSTGSYEQYF.

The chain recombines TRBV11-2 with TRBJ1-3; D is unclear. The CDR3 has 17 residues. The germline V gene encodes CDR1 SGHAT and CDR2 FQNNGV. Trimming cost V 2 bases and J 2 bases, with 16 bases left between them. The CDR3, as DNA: TGTGCCAGCAGCTTAATAGCTCTCGACTCTCCTGGAAACACCATATATTTT. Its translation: CASSLIALDSPGNTIYF.